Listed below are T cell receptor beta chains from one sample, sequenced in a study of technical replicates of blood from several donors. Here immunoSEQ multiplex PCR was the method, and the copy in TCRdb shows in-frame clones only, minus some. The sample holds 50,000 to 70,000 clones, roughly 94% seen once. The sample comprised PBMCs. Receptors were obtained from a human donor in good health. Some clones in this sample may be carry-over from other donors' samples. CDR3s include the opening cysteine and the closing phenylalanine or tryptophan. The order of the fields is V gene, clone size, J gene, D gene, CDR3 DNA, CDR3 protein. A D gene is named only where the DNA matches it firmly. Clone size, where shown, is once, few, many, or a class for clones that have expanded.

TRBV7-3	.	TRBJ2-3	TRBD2	TGTGCCAGCAGCTTCGACGGGAGGGGTGCAGATACGCAGTATTTT	CASSFDGRGADTQYF
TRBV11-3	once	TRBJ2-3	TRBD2	TGTGCCAGCAGCTTAGATCCGGGAGGGCCCAGCGATACGCAGTATTTT	CASSLDPGGPSDTQYF
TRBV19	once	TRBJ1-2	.	TGTGCCAGTAGATTCCGAGGGGGGGGACCTAACTATGGCTACACCTTC	CASRFRGGGPNYGYTF
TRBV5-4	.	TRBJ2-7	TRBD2	TGTGCCAGCAGCTTTGGCGGGGGGACCTCCTACGAGCAGTACTTC	CASSFGGGTSYEQYF
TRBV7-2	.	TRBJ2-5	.	TGTGCCAGCAGCTCCACAGGGTCAGAGACCCAGTACTTC	CASSSTGSETQYF
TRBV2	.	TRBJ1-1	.	TGTGCCAGCACCGGACAGACTCTTAACACTGAAGCTTTCTTT	CASTGQTLNTEAFF
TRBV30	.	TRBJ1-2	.	TGTGCCTGGTCGTTCCGGGACACCCGGGAAAGATATGGCTACACCTTC	CAWSFRDTRERYGYTF
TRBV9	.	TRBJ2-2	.	TGTGCCAGCACCAGCGTACGAGACAGCACCGGGGAGCTGTTTTTT	CASTSVRDSTGELFF
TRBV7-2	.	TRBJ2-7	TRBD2	TGTGCCAGCAGCTTAGGGGGACTAGCGGGAAGAGAGCAGTACTTC	CASSLGGLAGREQYF
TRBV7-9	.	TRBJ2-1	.	TGTGCCAGCAGCTTAAATAACCAGGGTCTGAATGAGCAGTTCTTC	CASSLNNQGLNEQFF
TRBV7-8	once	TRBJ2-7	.	TGTGCCAGCAGCTTCTCGGATAAGCGGAACTACGAGCAGTACTTC	CASSFSDKRNYEQYF
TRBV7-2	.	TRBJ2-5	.	TGTGCCACCGGGGACTTGGAGACCCAGTACTTC	CATGDLETQYF
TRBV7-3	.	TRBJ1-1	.	TGTGCCAGCAGCTCCCCCCGGGGGTCCGAAGCTTTCTTT	CASSSPRGSEAFF
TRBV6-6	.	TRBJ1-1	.	TGTGCCAGCACTTGGACACCGAACACTGAAGCTTTCTTT	CASTWTPNTEAFF
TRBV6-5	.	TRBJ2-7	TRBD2	TGTGCCAGCAGGCCGGGACTAGCGGGTTCCTACGAGCAGTACTTC	CASRPGLAGSYEQYF
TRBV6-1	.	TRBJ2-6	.	TGTGCCAGCATGGCGATAGGGGCTGGGGCCAACGTCCTGACTTTC	CASMAIGAGANVLTF
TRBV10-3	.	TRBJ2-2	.	TGTGCCTGCACAGGGTCGAACACCGGGGAGCTGTTTTTT	CACTGSNTGELFF
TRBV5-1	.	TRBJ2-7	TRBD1	TGCGCCAGCAGCGCGTTGGGACAGGGGTACGACGAGCAGTACTTC	CASSALGQGYDEQYF
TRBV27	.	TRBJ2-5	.	TGTGCCAGCAGTTTAAGACAGAGGGAGACCCAGTACTTC	CASSLRQRETQYF
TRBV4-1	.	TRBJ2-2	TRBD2	TGCGCCAGCAGCCAAGATTTGCTAGCGGGGCTCGGGGACGGGGAGCTGTTTTTT	CASSQDLLAGLGDGELFF
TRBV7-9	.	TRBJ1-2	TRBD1	TGTGCCAGCAGCTCCGGACAGGAACGGTATGGCTACACCTTC	CASSSGQERYGYTF
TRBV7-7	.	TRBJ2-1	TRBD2	TGTGCCAGCAGCGCTACTTGGACTAGCGGGGGAAATGAGCAGTTCTTC	CASSATWTSGGNEQFF
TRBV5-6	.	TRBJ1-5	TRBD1	TGTGCCAGCAGCTTGGGGACAGGGGTCCCACAGCCCCAGCATTTT	CASSLGTGVPQPQHF
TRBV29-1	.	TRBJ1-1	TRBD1	TGCAGCGTTCTAGGGACAGGGGGCTTTGGGACTGAAGCTTTCTTT	CSVLGTGGFGTEAFF
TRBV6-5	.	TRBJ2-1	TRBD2	TGTGCCAGCAGTTACCGAGTTGGGACTACATACAATGAGCAGTTCTTC	CASSYRVGTTYNEQFF
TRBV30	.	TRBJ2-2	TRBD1	TGTGCCTGGGGAGGGGACAGGGGGCTGGGCGGGGAGCTGTTTTTT	CAWGGDRGLGGELFF
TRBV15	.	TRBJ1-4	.	TGTGCCACCAGCAGAGAAGGGGGGGGAGAGGAAAAACTGTTTTTT	CATSREGGGEEKLFF
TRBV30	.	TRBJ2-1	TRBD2	TGTGCCTGGAGGGATCTAGCGGGAGGGGACAATGAGCAGTTCTTC	CAWRDLAGGDNEQFF
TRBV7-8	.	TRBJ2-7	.	TGTGCCAGCAGCTTAGTAGAGGGAAGGCAATACGAGCAGTACTTC	CASSLVEGRQYEQYF
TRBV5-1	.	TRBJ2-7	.	TGCGCCAGCAGCCCTACTGGGGGGGAGCAGTACTTC	CASSPTGGEQYF
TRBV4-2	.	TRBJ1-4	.	TGTGCCAGCAGCAAAAGGAGCTCCATTAGTATTGAAAAACTGTTTTTT	CASSKRSSISIEKLFF
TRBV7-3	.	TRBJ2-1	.	TGTGCCAGCAGCTTCATTCGGGACTCCGAGCAGTTCTTC	CASSFIRDSEQFF